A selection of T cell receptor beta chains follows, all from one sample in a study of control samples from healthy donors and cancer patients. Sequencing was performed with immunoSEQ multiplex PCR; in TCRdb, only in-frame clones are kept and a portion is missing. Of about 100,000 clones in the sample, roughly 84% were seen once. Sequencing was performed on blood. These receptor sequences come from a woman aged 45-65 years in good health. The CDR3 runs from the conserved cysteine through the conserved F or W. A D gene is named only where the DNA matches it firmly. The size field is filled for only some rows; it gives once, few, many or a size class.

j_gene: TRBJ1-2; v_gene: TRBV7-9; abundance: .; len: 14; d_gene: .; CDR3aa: CASFGDSPSGGYTF; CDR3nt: TGTGCCAGCTTTGGGGACTCTCCCTCCGGTGGCTACACCTTC
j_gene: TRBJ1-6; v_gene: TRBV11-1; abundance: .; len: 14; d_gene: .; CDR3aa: CASSFAGYNSPLHF; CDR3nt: TGTGCCAGCAGCTTTGCAGGGTATAATTCACCCCTCCACTTT
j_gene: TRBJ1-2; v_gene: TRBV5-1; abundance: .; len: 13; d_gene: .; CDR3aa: CASSLNGDYGYTF; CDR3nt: TGCGCCAGCAGCTTGAACGGTGACTATGGCTACACCTTC
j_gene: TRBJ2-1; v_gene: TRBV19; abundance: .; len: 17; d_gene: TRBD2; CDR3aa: CASRRGTSGRVYNEQFF; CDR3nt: TGTGCCAGTAGACGGGGGACTAGCGGGAGGGTTTACAATGAGCAGTTCTTC
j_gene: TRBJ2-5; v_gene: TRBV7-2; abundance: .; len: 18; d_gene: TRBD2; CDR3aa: CASSLFGLAGGGIETQYF; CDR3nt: TGTGCCAGCAGCTTATTTGGTCTAGCGGGGGGTGGAATTGAGACCCAGTACTTC
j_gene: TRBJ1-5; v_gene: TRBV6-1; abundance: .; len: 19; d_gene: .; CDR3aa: CASSEAGETSTRSNQPQHF; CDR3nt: TGTGCCAGCAGTGAAGCGGGAGAGACAAGCACACGGAGCAATCAGCCCCAGCATTTT
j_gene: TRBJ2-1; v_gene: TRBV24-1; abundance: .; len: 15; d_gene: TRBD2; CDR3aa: CATSDPGLARNEQFF; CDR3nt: TGTGCCACCAGTGACCCCGGACTAGCGCGGAATGAGCAGTTCTTC
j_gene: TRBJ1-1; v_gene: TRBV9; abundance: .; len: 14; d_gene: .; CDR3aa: CASTSGPQNTEAFF; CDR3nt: TGTGCCAGCACCTCAGGCCCCCAGAACACTGAAGCTTTCTTT
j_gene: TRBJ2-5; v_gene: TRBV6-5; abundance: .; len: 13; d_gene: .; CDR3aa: CATQQGHQETQYF; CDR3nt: TGTGCCACCCAACAAGGGCACCAAGAGACCCAGTACTTC
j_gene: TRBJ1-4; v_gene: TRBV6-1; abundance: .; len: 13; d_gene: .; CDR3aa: CASSEALGEKLFF; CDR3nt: TGTGCCAGCAGTGAAGCGCTAGGTGAAAAACTGTTTTTT
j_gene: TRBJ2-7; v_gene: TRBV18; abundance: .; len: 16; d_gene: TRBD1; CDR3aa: CASSPNGDRDTFEQYF; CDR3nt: TGTGCCAGCTCACCAAATGGGGACAGGGATACGTTTGAGCAGTACTTC
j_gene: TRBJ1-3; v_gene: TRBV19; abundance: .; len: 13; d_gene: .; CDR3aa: CASSRDSGNTIYF; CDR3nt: TGTGCCAGTAGTCGGGACTCTGGAAACACCATATATTTT
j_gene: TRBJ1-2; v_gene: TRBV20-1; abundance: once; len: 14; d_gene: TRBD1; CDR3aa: CSASRQGPFRGYTF; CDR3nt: TGCAGTGCTAGTCGACAGGGCCCCTTCCGTGGCTACACCTTC
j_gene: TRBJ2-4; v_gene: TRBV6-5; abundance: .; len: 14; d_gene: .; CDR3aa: CASSPRDARTLQYF; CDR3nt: TGTGCCAGCAGCCCCCGGGACGCGCGCACCCTTCAGTACTTC
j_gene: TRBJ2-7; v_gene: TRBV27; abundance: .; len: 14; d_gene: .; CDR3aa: CASSIRDSSYEQYF; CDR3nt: TGTGCCAGCAGCATCCGAGATAGCTCCTACGAGCAGTACTTC
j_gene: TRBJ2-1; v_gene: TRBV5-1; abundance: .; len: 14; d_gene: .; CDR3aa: CASSPYVTYNEQFF; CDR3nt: TGCGCCAGCAGCCCCTACGTGACCTACAATGAGCAGTTCTTC
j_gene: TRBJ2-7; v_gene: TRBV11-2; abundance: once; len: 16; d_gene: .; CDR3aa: CASSLVGAPRDYEQYF; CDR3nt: TGTGCCAGCAGCTTAGTCGGGGCCCCCCGCGACTACGAGCAGTACTTC
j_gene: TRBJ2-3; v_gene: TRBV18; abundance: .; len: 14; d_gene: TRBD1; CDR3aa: CASSPGTGSDTQYF; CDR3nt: TGTGCCAGCTCACCTGGGACAGGGTCGGATACGCAGTATTTT
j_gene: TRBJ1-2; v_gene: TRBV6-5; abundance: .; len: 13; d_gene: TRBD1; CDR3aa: CASSPRQGYGYTF; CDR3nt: TGTGCCAGCAGTCCCAGACAGGGGTATGGCTACACCTTC
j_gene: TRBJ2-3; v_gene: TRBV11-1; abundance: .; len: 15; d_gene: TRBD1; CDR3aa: CASSLGDRNTDTQYF; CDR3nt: TGTGCCAGCAGCTTAGGGGACAGGAACACAGATACGCAGTATTTT
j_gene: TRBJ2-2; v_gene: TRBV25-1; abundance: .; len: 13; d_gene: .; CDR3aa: CASRIGGSGELFF; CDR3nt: TGTGCCAGCAGGATCGGGGGTAGCGGGGAGCTGTTTTTT
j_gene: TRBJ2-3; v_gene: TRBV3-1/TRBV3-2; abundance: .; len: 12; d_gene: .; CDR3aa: CASRFGSDTQYF; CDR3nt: TGTGCCAGCCGATTCGGAAGCGATACGCAGTATTTT
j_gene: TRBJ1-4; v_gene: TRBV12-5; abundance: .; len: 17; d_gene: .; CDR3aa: CASGPLAQLQPNEKLFF; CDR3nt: TGTGCTAGTGGTCCCCTCGCCCAGCTCCAGCCTAATGAAAAACTGTTTTTT
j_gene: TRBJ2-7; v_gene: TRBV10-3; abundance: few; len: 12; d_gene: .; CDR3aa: CAISESPYEQYF; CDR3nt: TGTGCCATCAGTGAGTCGCCGTACGAGCAGTACTTC
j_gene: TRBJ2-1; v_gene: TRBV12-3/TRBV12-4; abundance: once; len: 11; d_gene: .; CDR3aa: CASSLRFEQFF; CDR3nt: TGTGCCAGCAGTTTACGGTTTGAGCAGTTCTTC
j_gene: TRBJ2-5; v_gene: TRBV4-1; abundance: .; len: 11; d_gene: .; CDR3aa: CASSQEKTQYF; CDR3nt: TGCGCCAGCAGCCAAGAGAAGACCCAGTACTTC
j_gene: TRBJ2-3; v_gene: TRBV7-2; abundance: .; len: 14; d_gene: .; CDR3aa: CASSLGRAPDTQYF; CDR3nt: TGTGCCAGCAGCTTAGGCAGGGCCCCAGATACGCAGTATTTT
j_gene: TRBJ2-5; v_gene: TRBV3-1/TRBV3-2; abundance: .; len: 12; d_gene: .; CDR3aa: CASRRLSEAQYF; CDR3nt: TGTGCCAGCAGGCGACTGAGCGAGGCCCAGTACTTC
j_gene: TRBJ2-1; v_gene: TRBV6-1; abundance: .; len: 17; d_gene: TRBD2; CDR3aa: CASSGTSGGRSYNEQFF; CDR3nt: TGTGCCAGCAGTGGGACTAGCGGGGGCCGCTCCTACAATGAGCAGTTCTTC
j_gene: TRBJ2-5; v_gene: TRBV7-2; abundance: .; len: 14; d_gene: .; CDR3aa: CASGDRGGSETQYF; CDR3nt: TGTGCCAGCGGTGATAGGGGCGGCTCGGAGACCCAGTACTTC
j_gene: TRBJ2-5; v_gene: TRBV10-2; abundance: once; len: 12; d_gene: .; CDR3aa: CASRGGRGTQYF; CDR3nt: TGCGCCAGCAGAGGAGGACGGGGGACCCAGTACTTC
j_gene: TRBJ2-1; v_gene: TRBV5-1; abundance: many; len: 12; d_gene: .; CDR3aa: CASSPTSNEQFF; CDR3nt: TGCGCCAGCAGCCCTACTAGCAATGAGCAGTTCTTC
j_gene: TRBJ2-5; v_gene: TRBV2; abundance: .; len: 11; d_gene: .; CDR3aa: CASSEMLAQDF; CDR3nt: TGTGCCAGCAGTGAAATGCTAGCTCAGGACTTC
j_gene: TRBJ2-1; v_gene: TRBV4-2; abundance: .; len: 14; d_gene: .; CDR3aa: CASSQGLLDNEQFF; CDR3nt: TGTGCCAGCAGCCAAGGTTTATTGGACAATGAGCAGTTCTTC
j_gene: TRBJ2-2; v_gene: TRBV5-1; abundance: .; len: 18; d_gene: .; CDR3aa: CASSLVGIAFSSTGELFF; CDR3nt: TGCGCCAGCAGCTTGGTCGGGATCGCGTTTTCAAGCACCGGGGAGCTGTTTTTT
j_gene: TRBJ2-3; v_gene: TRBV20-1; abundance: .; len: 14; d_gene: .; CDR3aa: CSASSGEGTDTQYF; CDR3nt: TGCAGTGCTAGTAGCGGAGAGGGGACAGATACGCAGTATTTT
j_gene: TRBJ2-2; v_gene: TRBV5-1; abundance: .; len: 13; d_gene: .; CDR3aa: CASSLTGPGELFF; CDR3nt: TGCGCCAGCAGCTTGACAGGGCCCGGGGAGCTGTTTTTT
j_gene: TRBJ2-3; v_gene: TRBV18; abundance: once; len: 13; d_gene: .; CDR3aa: CASSLDLTDTQYF; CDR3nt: TGTGCCAGCTCACTCGACCTCACAGATACGCAGTATTTT
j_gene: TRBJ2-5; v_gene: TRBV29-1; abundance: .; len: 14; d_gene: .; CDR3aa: CSAVSGGTGETQYF; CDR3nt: TGCAGCGCCGTGTCGGGTGGGACTGGGGAGACCCAGTACTTC
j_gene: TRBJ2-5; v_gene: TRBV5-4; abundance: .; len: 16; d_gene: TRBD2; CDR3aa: CASSASLAGGQETQYF; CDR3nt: TGTGCCAGCAGCGCCTCACTAGCGGGGGGCCAAGAGACCCAGTACTTC
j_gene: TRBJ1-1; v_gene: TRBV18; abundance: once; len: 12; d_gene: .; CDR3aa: CASSPLDTEAFF; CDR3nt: TGTGCCAGCTCACCCTTGGACACTGAAGCTTTCTTT
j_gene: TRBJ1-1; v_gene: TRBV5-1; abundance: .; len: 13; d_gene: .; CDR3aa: CASQDYSNTEAFF; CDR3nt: TGCGCCAGCCAGGATTACTCGAACACTGAAGCTTTCTTT
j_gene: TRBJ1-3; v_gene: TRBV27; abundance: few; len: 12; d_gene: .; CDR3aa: CASISTGNTIYF; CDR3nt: TGTGCCAGCATATCGACGGGAAACACCATATATTTT
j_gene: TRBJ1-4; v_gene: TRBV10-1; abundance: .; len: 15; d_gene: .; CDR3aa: CASSHPRGRNEKLFF; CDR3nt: TGCGCCAGCAGTCATCCGCGGGGGAGGAATGAAAAACTGTTTTTT
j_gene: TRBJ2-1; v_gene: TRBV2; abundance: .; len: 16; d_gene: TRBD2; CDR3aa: CASSGSGLAGANEQFF; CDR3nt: TGTGCCAGCAGTGGGTCGGGACTAGCGGGAGCGAATGAGCAGTTCTTC
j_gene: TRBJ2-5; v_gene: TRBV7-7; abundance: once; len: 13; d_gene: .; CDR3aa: CASSLGGSETQYF; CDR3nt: TGTGCCAGCAGCTTAGGAGGATCGGAGACCCAGTACTTC
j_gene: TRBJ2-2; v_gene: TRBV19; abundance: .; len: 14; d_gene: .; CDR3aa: CASIGVWRTGELFF; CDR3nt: TGTGCCAGTATCGGGGTCTGGAGGACCGGGGAGCTGTTTTTT
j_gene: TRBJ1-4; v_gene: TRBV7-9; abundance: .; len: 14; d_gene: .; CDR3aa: CASSQFTNNEKLFF; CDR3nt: TGTGCCAGCAGTCAGTTCACGAATAATGAAAAACTGTTTTTT
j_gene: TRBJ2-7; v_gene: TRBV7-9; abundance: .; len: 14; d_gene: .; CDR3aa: CASSLRDNPYEQYF; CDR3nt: TGTGCCAGCAGCTTACGGGACAACCCCTACGAGCAGTACTTC
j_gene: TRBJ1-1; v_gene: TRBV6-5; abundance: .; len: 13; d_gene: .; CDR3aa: CASRNGRTIEAFF; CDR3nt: TGTGCCAGCAGAAACGGACGCACCATTGAAGCTTTCTTT
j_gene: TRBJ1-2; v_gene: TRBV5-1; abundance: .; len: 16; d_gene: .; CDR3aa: CASSLRQAGSNYGYTF; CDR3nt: TGCGCCAGCAGCTTAAGACAGGCGGGGAGTAACTATGGCTACACCTTC
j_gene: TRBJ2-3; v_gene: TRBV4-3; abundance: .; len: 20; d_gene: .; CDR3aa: CASSQDINRGLVRYTDTQYF; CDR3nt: TGCGCCAGCAGCCAAGATATAAACAGGGGACTAGTCAGATACACAGATACGCAGTATTTT
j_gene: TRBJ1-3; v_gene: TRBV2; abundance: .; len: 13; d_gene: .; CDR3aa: CASSLTLGNTIYF; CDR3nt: TGTGCCAGCAGTCTAACTCTGGGAAACACCATATATTTT